This T cell receptor beta chain came from a study of siplizumab effects on memory and regulatory T cells (dated by TCRdb to the late 2010s). Broadly, across the study: The study looked at the effect of siplizumab, an anti-CD2 antibody, on alloreactive T-cell subsets in allogeneic mixed lymphocyte reactions made from human PBMCs.

Preparation of the library involved the immunoSEQ multiplex PCR assay. Roughly 10^5 TCR templates per sample were assayed on the deep sequencing platform. Genomic DNA extracted from sorted T cells was used for TCRbeta CDR3 sequencing. The original methods were these. The R programming language was used for clonal analysis of the TCRbeta CDR3 data. Comparing unstimulated samples against CFSE-low samples taken after the reaction was how alloreactive CD4+ and CD8+ clones were defined. Regulatory or non-regulatory origin was assigned to alloreactive CD4+ clones by matching of sequences to sorted unstimulated Treg and non-Treg repertoires. TCRdb provides this immuneACCESS table in a form limited to in-frame rearrangements. Some clones are lacking; in checked studies, under half of them reflect an unresolved V gene, and why the rest are absent is not known. V, J and clone size are taken as reported in that table, and D and trimming were inferred from the DNA itself. This sample lists about 120,000 clones; just under 95% were detected once. Over 0.15% of the sample is taken by the ten largest.

Overall results and qualifications from the work: The suppressive function of proliferating Tregs from siplizumab cultures was not functionally confirmed. About 75-96% of proliferating CD4+ or CD8+ clones could not be given a naive or memory phenotype. Among mappable alloreactive CD4+ clones, the Treg-derived fraction averaged approximately 63% with siplizumab versus 25% to 30% in control reactions. Because sequences at frequencies below about 10^-5 were poorly captured, only a minor fraction of alloreactive clones could be mapped back to unstimulated subsets. The cumulative frequency of alloreactive sequences traceable to unstimulated CD4+ memory T cells was significantly reduced by siplizumab. Compared with memory T cells, unstimulated naive T cells appeared more diverse, and naive cells seemed to make a substantial contribution to the alloresponse.

The sample holds one count of this clone. Its cognate antigen has yet to be identified. Qualities for individual bases were not recorded, and no much larger clone is one base off. Sorted unstimulated T cells, along with proliferating T cells recovered from mixed lymphocyte reactions, underwent TCRbeta CDR3 sequencing. Fresh whole blood from fewer than 11 HLA-typed healthy donors was used to isolate PBMCs. Unstimulated CD4+ non-regulatory T cells were FACS-sorted to map the origin of alloreactive clones. For CDR1 and CDR2, the germline V gene lists SGHRS and YFSETQ. V gives up 2 bases and J gives up 4 bases, and the segment between their germline ends measures 16 bases. There are 15 amino acids in the CDR3, from cysteine to phenylalanine inclusive. CDR3 DNA is the only sequence kept; it has 45 bases, read in frame from the first base.

Material: non-Treg CD4+ T cells sorted from blood. The sample's cell subset or site label, decoded: FACS-sorted unstimulated CD4+ non-regulatory T cells. The TCR originated in a human donor in good health. The V and J segments used are TRBV5-1 and TRBJ2-7, with the D gene not clear enough to name. The nucleotide sequence is TGCGCCAGCAGCTTTGCCCCTCGGCCGTTTTACGAGCAGTACTTC. It encodes CASSFAPRPFYEQYF. The CDR3, completed at both ends by the reference TRBV5-1 and TRBJ2-7 genes, gives the full variable domain KAGVTQTPRYLIKTRGQQVTLSCSPISGHRSVSWYQQTPGQGLQFLFEYFSETQRNKGNFPGRFSGRQFSNSRSEMNVSTLELGDSALYLCASSFAPRPFYEQYFGPGTRLTVT.